A selection of T cell receptor beta chains follows, all from one sample in a study of shared clonotypes between healthy human individuals. The table came from immunoSEQ multiplex PCR; TCRdb's copy has only in-frame clones and leaves some out. The table shows roughly 1,800,000 clones, with about 95% occurring only once. The sample comprised naive CD8+ T cells sorted from blood. Receptors were obtained from a man aged 18 to 29 in good health. Each CDR3 is given with its conserved first and last residue. Fields, in order: D gene, clone size, J gene, V gene, CDR3 length, CDR3 DNA, CDR3 protein. A D gene is named only where the DNA matches it firmly. Where a row states a size, it is once, few, many or the class of an expanded clone; other rows omit it.

.,.,TRBJ2-2,TRBV27,13,TGTGCCAGCTGTCCAGAGAACACCGGGGAGCTGTTTTTT,CASCPENTGELFF
.,.,TRBJ2-3,TRBV7-9,15,TGTGCCAGCCTAAAACGGGGCTCAAGCACAGATACGCAGTATTTT,CASLKRGSSTDTQYF
.,.,TRBJ1-2,TRBV14,14,TGTGCCAGCAGCCAAGATCCAGGCAACTATGGCTACACCTTC,CASSQDPGNYGYTF
TRBD1,.,TRBJ2-1,TRBV27,14,TGTGCCAGCAGTTTACTAGGACAGGACAATGAGCAGTTCTTC,CASSLLGQDNEQFF
.,.,TRBJ2-2,TRBV2,13,TGTGCCCGAAGGGCGGTAGCCACCGGGGAGCTGTTTTTT,CARRAVATGELFF
TRBD1,.,TRBJ2-2,TRBV29-1,15,TGCAGCGTGGACGGACAGGGGGCGAACACCGGGGAGCTGTTTTTT,CSVDGQGANTGELFF
.,.,TRBJ2-7,TRBV2,12,TGTGCCAGCAACAGGCTCTCCTACGAGCAGTACTTC,CASNRLSYEQYF
.,.,TRBJ2-5,TRBV15,16,TGTGCCACCAGTTCGAGACCCGGGGACCTTCAAGAGACCCAGTACTTC,CATSSRPGDLQETQYF
.,.,TRBJ1-2,TRBV7-8,14,TGTGCCAGCAGCTTAGTCCCGTCTAACTATGGCTACACCTTC,CASSLVPSNYGYTF
TRBD1,once,TRBJ2-1,TRBV11-3,16,TGTGCCAGCAGCGCAGCCGGGACAGGGGATTACAATGAGCAGTTCTTC,CASSAAGTGDYNEQFF
.,.,TRBJ2-7,TRBV7-9,16,TGTGCCAGCAGTTCAGGGGGGGTGAGTAACCCTTGGGAGCAGTACTTC,CASSSGGVSNPWEQYF
.,.,TRBJ1-1,TRBV5-4,13,TGTGCCAGCAGCCCCCCGGGTCTCTCGGAAGCTTTCTTT,CASSPPGLSEAFF
.,.,TRBJ1-1,TRBV27,16,TGTGCCAGCAGCCCCATCCGTCCGAGTATGAACACTGAAGCTTTCTTT,CASSPIRPSMNTEAFF
.,.,TRBJ1-1,TRBV6-1,14,TGTGCCAGCAGAGGCCCGTTCATGAACACTGAAGCTTTCTTT,CASRGPFMNTEAFF
TRBD1,.,TRBJ2-5,TRBV4-3,12,TGCGCCAGCAGCCCAGGGGGAGAGACCCAGTACTTC,CASSPGGETQYF
.,.,TRBJ2-2,TRBV11-2,10,TGTGCCAGCAGCCACGGGGAGCTGTTTTTT,CASSHGELFF
.,.,TRBJ2-1,TRBV14,16,TGTGCCAGCAGTGAAGGAGGGCTAGGCACCTGGAATGAGCAGTTCTTC,CASSEGGLGTWNEQFF
.,.,TRBJ2-2,TRBV4-1,15,TGCGCCAGCAGCCAAGGGGGTAGCGACGCCGGGGAGCTGTTTTTT,CASSQGGSDAGELFF
.,few,TRBJ1-4,TRBV10-3,12,TGTGCCATCAGGGGGGATCACCCTTCACTGTTTTTT,CAIRGDHPSLFF
.,.,TRBJ1-4,TRBV9,14,TGTGCCAGCAGCGTGAACAGTCGCGGAGAAAAACTGTTTTTT,CASSVNSRGEKLFF
TRBD1,.,TRBJ2-7,TRBV4-1,15,TGCGCCAGCAGCCAAAGTGTCGGACAGGCCTACGAGCAGTACTTC,CASSQSVGQAYEQYF
.,.,TRBJ2-1,TRBV29-1,15,TGCAGCGTTGTTATGGCACAGGCGCCCGTGGCTGAGCAGTTCTTC,CSVVMAQAPVAEQFF
TRBD1,.,TRBJ2-1,TRBV27,15,TGTGCCAGCAGTTTGGGACAGGGGGCTTACAATGAGCAGTTCTTC,CASSLGQGAYNEQFF
.,.,TRBJ2-7,TRBV11-2,12,TGTGCCAGCAGCTTAGATTCCCTGGAGCAGTACTTC,CASSLDSLEQYF
.,.,TRBJ2-5,TRBV7-2,13,TGTGCCAGCAGTTGGGTGGGGTTGGAGACCCAGTACTTC,CASSWVGLETQYF
.,.,TRBJ2-3,TRBV7-9,12,TGTGCCAGCAGCTGGGGCGAAGATACGCAGTATTTT,CASSWGEDTQYF
TRBD1,.,TRBJ1-4,TRBV7-9,15,TGTGCCAGCAGCTTGGATGGGACAGCTAATGAAAAACTGTTTTTT,CASSLDGTANEKLFF
.,.,TRBJ2-3,TRBV9,15,TGTGCCAGCACCCGGACCCTTACTAGCACAGATACGCAGTATTTT,CASTRTLTSTDTQYF
TRBD2,once,TRBJ2-1,TRBV27,16,TGTGCCAGCAGCGACTTGAGCGGGGGGGCCTACAATGAGCAGTTCTTC,CASSDLSGGAYNEQFF
.,.,TRBJ1-1,TRBV2,16,TGTGCCAGCAGTGATAGGCCAGGGGTTATGAACACTGAAGCTTTCTTT,CASSDRPGVMNTEAFF
TRBD2,.,TRBJ2-1,TRBV11-2,16,TGTGCCAGCAGCTACACACTAGCGGGGGAAGATTATGAGCAGTTCTTC,CASSYTLAGEDYEQFF
.,.,TRBJ1-2,TRBV14,14,TGTGCCAGCAGCCCTCTCAACGCAGTTTATGGCTACACCTTC,CASSPLNAVYGYTF
.,.,TRBJ1-1,TRBV6-5,14,TGTGCCACCTCTACTTTGGGGGGGACCACTGAAGCTTTCTTT,CATSTLGGTTEAFF
.,.,TRBJ2-7,TRBV7-9,12,TGTGCCAGCAGCGTTTACAAGGACGAGCAGTACTTC,CASSVYKDEQYF
TRBD1,.,TRBJ1-1,TRBV27,14,TGTGCCAGCAGCCCAACAGGGGGGAACACTGAAGCTTTCTTT,CASSPTGGNTEAFF
TRBD1,.,TRBJ2-7,TRBV6-5,15,TGTGCCAGCAGTTTGGGACAGGGACTTGCCTACGAGCAGTACTTC,CASSLGQGLAYEQYF
.,.,TRBJ1-4,TRBV12-5,14,TGTGCTAGTGGTTTGTGGGGGTGGGGAGAAAAACTGTTTTTT,CASGLWGWGEKLFF
TRBD1,.,TRBJ1-1,TRBV5-1,13,TGCGCCAGCAGTTACGGACAGGGCACTGAAGCTTTCTTT,CASSYGQGTEAFF
TRBD2,.,TRBJ2-1,TRBV29-1,13,TGCGGCTTGAGGACTAGCGGTTACAATGAGCAGTTCTTC,CGLRTSGYNEQFF
TRBD1,.,TRBJ2-5,TRBV5-6,15,TGTGCCAGCAGCTCGCCTGGCCAGGGGGTAGGGACCCAGTACTTC,CASSSPGQGVGTQYF
TRBD1,.,TRBJ1-1,TRBV7-2,18,TGTGCCAGCAGCTTAGTCCCCGGGACAGGGTTTGACGGGACTGAAGCTTTCTTT,CASSLVPGTGFDGTEAFF
TRBD1,.,TRBJ1-2,TRBV13,14,TGTGCCAGCAGCTCCACCGACAGGGCGGCTGGCTACACCTTC,CASSSTDRAAGYTF
TRBD1,once,TRBJ2-1,TRBV27,14,TGTGCCAGCAGTTTATTAGGGACAGGGGATGAGCAGTTCTTC,CASSLLGTGDEQFF
.,.,TRBJ2-7,TRBV7-9,17,TGTGCCAGCAGCCTAACGCACCGTGGGCACAGCTCCTACGAGCAGTACTTC,CASSLTHRGHSSYEQYF
TRBD2,.,TRBJ2-1,TRBV4-1,16,TGCGCCAGCAGCCACCCGACTAGCGGGGAGTACAATGAGCAGTTCTTC,CASSHPTSGEYNEQFF
.,.,TRBJ1-1,TRBV5-6,14,TGTGCCAGCAGCTTGGGGGACCTAAACACTGAAGCTTTCTTT,CASSLGDLNTEAFF
TRBD2,.,TRBJ2-5,TRBV9,13,TGTGCCAGCAGCTTAGGACTAGCGGGGACCCAGTACTTC,CASSLGLAGTQYF
.,.,TRBJ2-7,TRBV7-6,14,TGTGCCAGCAGCTTAGAGTGGAGCTCCTACGAGCAGTACTTC,CASSLEWSSYEQYF
.,.,TRBJ2-1,TRBV2,15,TGTGCCAGCAGTGAAAAACAGGGCATGTTACGGGAGCAGTTCTTC,CASSEKQGMLREQFF
TRBD2,.,TRBJ2-1,TRBV30,17,TGTGCCTGGAGTGTAGGCCTCCGGGGGACTAGCTACAATGAGCAGTTCTTC,CAWSVGLRGTSYNEQFF
.,.,TRBJ2-5,TRBV10-3,14,TGTGCCATCAGTGAATTTAAGGAGCAAGAGACCCAGTACTTC,CAISEFKEQETQYF
.,.,TRBJ1-5,TRBV30,15,TGTGCCTGGAGTGACGCGAGTTCGAGCAATCAGCCCCAGCATTTT,CAWSDASSSNQPQHF